This TCR beta chain was identified in a study of blood T cells in healthy people across ages. Broader study findings: TCR beta diversity was tightly associated with the proportion of naive T cells. More naive CD4+ cells and higher diversity marked long-lived donors relative to aged donors.

Sample-barcoded 5' priming and a J-beta primer mix drove a second PCR of about 6 to 11 cycles. A single record per CDR3 protein comes from TCRdb applying MiXCR to the 5' RACE reads. The sample yields 700,000 or so distinct CDR3 sequences, approximately 40% seen once. As to this clonotype: What it recognizes is unknown.

This CDR3 is built from 14 residues. Trimming removed 6 bases from V and 0 bases from J, with 12 bases in between. Germline CDR1 and CDR2: MNHEY and SVGEGT. Sequenced: blood. The chain is built from TRBV6-2 or TRBV6-3 and TRBJ2-7; the D is unclear. This receptor was taken from an older man in good health. CDR3 region: CASRDLPSSYEQYF. CDR3 DNA: TGTGCCAGCAGAGACTTGCCTAGCTCCTACGAGCAGTACTTC.